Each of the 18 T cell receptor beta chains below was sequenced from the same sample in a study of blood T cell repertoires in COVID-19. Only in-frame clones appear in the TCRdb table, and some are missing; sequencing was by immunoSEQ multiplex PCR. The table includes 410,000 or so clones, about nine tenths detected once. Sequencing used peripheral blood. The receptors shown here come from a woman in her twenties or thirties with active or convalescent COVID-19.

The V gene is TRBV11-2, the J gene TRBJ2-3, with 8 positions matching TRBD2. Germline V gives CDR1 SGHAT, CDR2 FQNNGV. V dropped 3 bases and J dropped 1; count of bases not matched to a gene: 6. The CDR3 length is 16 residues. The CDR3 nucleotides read TGTGCCAGCAGCTTTCGGGGGGGGCCGGGCACAGATACGCAGTATTTT. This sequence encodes CASSFRGGPGTDTQYF.

The CDR3 sequence is CASSYIGLYNEQFF. The CDR3 DNA sequence: TGTGCCAGCAGTTACATTGGACTGTACAATGAGCAGTTCTTC. The chain combines TRBV6-5 with TRBJ2-1, with a possible D match to TRBD2 (5 bases). The CDR3 covers 14 residues. Germline-derived CDR1 and CDR2 are MNHEY and SVGAGI. With 2 bases removed from V and 4 bases from J, the gap between germline ends came to 9 bases.

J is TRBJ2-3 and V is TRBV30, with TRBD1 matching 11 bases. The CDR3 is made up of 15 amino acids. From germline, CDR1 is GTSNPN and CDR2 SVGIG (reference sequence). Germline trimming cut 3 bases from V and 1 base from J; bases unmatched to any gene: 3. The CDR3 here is CAWSPGQGGTDTQYF. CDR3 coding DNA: TGTGCCTGGAGCCCGGGACAGGGGGGCACAGATACGCAGTATTTT.

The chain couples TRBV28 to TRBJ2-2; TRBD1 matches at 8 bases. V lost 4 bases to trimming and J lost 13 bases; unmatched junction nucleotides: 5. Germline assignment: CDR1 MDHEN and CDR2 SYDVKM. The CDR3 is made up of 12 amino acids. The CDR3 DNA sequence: TGTGCCAGCAGTTCGGTGGACAGGGCGCTGTTTTTT. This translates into CASSSVDRALFF.

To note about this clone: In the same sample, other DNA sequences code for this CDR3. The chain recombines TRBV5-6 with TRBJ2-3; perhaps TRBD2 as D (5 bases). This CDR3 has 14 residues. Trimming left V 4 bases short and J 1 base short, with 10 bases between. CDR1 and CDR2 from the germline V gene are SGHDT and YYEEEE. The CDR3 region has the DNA TGTGCCAGCAGCCCCGTGAGGGGCACAGATACGCAGTATTTT. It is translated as CASSPVRGTDTQYF.

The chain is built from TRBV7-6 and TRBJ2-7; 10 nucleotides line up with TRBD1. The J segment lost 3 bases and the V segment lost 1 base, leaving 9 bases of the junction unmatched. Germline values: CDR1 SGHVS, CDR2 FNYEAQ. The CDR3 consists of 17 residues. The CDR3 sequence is CASSLGVGTGAFYEQYF. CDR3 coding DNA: TGTGCCAGCAGCTTAGGGGTAGGGACAGGGGCCTTCTACGAGCAGTACTTC.

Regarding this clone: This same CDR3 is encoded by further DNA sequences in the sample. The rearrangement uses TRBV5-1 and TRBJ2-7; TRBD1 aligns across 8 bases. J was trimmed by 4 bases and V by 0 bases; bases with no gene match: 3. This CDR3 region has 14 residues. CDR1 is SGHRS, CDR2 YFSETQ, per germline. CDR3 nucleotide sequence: TGCGCCAGCAGCTTGGGTACAGGGGGTTACGAGCAGTACTTC. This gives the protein CASSLGTGGYEQYF.

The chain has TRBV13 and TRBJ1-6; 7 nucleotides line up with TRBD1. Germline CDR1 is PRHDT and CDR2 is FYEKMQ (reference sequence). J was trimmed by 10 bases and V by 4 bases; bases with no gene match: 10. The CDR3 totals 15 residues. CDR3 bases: TGTGCCAGCAGCTCGGACAGGTTGCTTGACTCACCCCTCCACTTT. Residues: CASSSDRLLDSPLHF.

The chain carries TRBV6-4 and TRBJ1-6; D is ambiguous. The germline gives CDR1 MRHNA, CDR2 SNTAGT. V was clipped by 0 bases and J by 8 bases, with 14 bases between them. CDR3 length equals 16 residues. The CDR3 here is CASSDSRGVLHSPLHF. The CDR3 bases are TGTGCCAGCAGTGACTCTAGAGGAGTACTTCATTCACCCCTCCACTTT.

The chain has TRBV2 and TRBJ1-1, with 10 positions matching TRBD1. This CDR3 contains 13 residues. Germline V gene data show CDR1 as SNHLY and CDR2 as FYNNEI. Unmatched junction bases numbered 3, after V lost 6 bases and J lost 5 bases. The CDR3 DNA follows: TGTGCCAGCAGGGACAGGGGGAAGACTGAAGCTTTCTTT. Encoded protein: CASRDRGKTEAFF.

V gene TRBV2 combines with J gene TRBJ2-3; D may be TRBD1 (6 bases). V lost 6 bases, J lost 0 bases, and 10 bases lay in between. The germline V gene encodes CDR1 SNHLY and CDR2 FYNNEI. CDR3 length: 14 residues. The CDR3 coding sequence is TGTGCCAGCAGAGAGGGGGAAAGCACAGATACGCAGTATTTT. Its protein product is CASREGESTDTQYF.

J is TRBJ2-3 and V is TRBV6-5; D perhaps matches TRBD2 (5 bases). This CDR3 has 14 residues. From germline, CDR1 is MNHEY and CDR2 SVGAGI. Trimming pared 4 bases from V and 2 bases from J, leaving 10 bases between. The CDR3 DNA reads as TGTGCCAGCAGTTTGAAGCGGACCACAGATACGCAGTATTTT. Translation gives CASSLKRTTDTQYF.

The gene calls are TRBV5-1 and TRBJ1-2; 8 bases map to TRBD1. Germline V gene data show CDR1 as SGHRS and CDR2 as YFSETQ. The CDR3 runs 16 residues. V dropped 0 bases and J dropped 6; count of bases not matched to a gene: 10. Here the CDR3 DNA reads TGCGCCAGCAGCTTGGGTATTCGGACAGGGAGGGATGGCTACACCTTC. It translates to CASSLGIRTGRDGYTF.

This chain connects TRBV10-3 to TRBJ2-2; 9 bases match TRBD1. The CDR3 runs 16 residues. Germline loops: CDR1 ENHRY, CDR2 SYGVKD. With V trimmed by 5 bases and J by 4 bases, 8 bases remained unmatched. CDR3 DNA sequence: TGTGCCATCAGTCCGGGACAGGGAAAGATCACCGGGGAGCTGTTTTTT. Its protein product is CAISPGQGKITGELFF.

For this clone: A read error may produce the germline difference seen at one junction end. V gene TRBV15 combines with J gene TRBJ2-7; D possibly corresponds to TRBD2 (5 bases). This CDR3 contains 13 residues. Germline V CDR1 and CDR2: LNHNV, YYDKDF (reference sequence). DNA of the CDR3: TGTGTCACCAGCCCGTCGAGGGTTGGAGAGCAGTACTTC. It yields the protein CVTSPSRVGEQYF.

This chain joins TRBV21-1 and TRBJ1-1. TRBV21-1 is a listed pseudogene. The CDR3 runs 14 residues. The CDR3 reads CASSLRSGRAEAFF. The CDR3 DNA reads TGTGCCAGCAGCCTACGGAGTGGTCGCGCTGAAGCTTTCTTT.

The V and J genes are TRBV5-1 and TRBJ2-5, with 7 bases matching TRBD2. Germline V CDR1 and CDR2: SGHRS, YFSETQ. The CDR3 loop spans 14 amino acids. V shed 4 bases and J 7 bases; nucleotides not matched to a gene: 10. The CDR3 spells CASSLTAGEGTQYF. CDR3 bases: TGCGCCAGCAGCCTAACCGCGGGAGAAGGGACCCAGTACTTC.

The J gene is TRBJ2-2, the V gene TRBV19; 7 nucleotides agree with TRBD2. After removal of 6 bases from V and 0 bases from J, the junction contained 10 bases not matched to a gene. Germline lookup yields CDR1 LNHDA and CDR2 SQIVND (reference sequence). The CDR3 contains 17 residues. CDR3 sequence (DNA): TGTGCCAGTAGGGGACCCGGGGCGGGGGCGAACACCGGGGAGCTGTTTTTT. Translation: CASRGPGAGANTGELFF.